The present entry profiles one T cell receptor beta chain with its context. Its antigen is as yet unknown. TCRdb re-analysed the reads in MiXCR, keeping a single row per CDR3 protein. The data contain a few hundred thousand distinct CDR3 sequences, around 40% of them singletons. The sample comes from a study of T cell repertoires in cytomegalovirus infection. Across the whole study: CMV epitopes, recently identified HLA-C-restricted and well-studied HLA-B-restricted, were used. Public TCR beta signatures indicated both CMV infection and matching HLA type. Study-wide points: Cumulated frequencies of public TCR beta families served to identify carriers of CMV plus the relevant HLA. HLA-C-restricted CMV-specific TCR beta clonotypes prevailed in the ex vivo response.

Sequencing was performed on cultured PBMCs, taken from culture after CMV antigen stimulation. This receptor was obtained from a human donor in good health (CMV status not recorded). Some clones in this sample may be carry-over from other donors' samples.

Here the CDR3 reads CASSFRQGRPHEQYF. In DNA form, the CDR3 reads TGTGCCAGCAGCTTCCGACAGGGGAGGCCCCACGAGCAGTACTTC. V is TRBV7-9 and J is TRBJ2-7, with TRBD1 identical over 8 bases. CDR3 length: 15 residues. Germline V lookup: CDR1 SEHNR, CDR2 FQNEAQ (reference sequence). The trim removed 3 bases at V and 5 bases at J, leaving 9 bases unmatched.